This entry lists 14 T cell receptor beta chains sequenced from one sample in a study of blood T cell repertoires in COVID-19. Assay used: immunoSEQ multiplex PCR; TCRdb lists only in-frame clones, some missing. The table lists about 190,000 clones, 90% of them singletons. The sequencing input was peripheral blood. The origin of the receptors is a man aged 45-65 years with acute or convalescent COVID-19.

The rearrangement joins TRBV19 to TRBJ2-2; TRBD2 matches 8 bases. Germline assignment: CDR1 LNHDA and CDR2 SQIVND (reference sequence). The CDR3 runs to 16 residues. Trimming took 4 bases from V and 0 from J; bases not matched to a gene: 4. The CDR3 loop is CASSTGSGTNTGELFF. The CDR3 coding sequence is TGTGCCAGTAGTACAGGTAGCGGGACGAACACCGGGGAGCTGTTTTTT.

This chain uses TRBV19 with TRBJ1-4; 8 bases match TRBD1. The CDR3 is made up of 16 amino acids. V shed 3 bases and J 3 bases; nucleotides not matched to a gene: 6. CDR1 is LNHDA, CDR2 SQIVND, per germline (reference sequence). Written as DNA, the CDR3 is TGTGCCAGTAGTATTTGGGAGACAGGGGCTAATGAAAAACTGTTTTTT. It translates to CASSIWETGANEKLFF.

The chain couples TRBV11-2 to TRBJ2-3, with 13 positions matching TRBD2. The CDR3 length is 18 residues. Germline V CDR1 and CDR2: SGHAT, FQNNGV. With 5 bases clipped from V and 4 bases from J, the junction kept 12 bases outside the gene matches. In DNA, the CDR3 is TGTGCCAGCAGCACCGCAGGGGGACTAGCGGGGTCGTCAGATACGCAGTATTTT. This codes for CASSTAGGLAGSSDTQYF.

V usage is TRBV18 and J usage is TRBJ1-5; 10 bases match TRBD1. This CDR3 region has 16 residues. The J segment lost 4 bases and the V segment lost 2 bases, leaving 5 bases of the junction unmatched. Germline V gene lookup returns CDR1 KGHSH and CDR2 LQKENI. The CDR3 reads CASSPYRTGGNQPQHF. The DNA for the CDR3 is TGTGCCAGCTCACCATATAGGACAGGGGGGAATCAGCCCCAGCATTTT.

This clone showed up just a few times. The rearrangement joins TRBV6-1 to TRBJ1-3; D remains ambiguous. From germline, CDR1 is MNHNS and CDR2 SASEGT. The CDR3 has 15 residues. V gave up 2 bases and J gave up 2 bases, with 10 bases separating them. The CDR3 here is CASSEREFTGNTIYF. In DNA, the CDR3 is TGTGCCAGCAGTGAACGTGAGTTTACTGGAAACACCATATATTTT.

The chain carries TRBV2 and TRBJ1-2, with D maybe TRBD1 (6 bases). The germline V and J ends were trimmed by 8 bases and 4 bases, with 14 bases remaining between them. Germline V lookup: CDR1 SNHLY, CDR2 FYNNEI. CDR3 length: 13 amino acids. This chain's CDR3 is CASPADSTYGYTF. CDR3 nucleotide sequence: TGTGCCAGCCCTGCGGACAGCACCTATGGCTACACCTTC.

This chain links TRBV7-9 with TRBJ2-1; 7 nucleotides align to TRBD1. CDR1 SEHNR and CDR2 FQNEAQ come from the germline V gene (reference sequence). The CDR3 runs to 14 residues. Trimming at V came to 8 bases and at J to 7 bases, leaving 11 bases not matched to a gene. The DNA for the CDR3 is TGTGCCAGCGGGGGCCGACAGGGATGGAATGAGCAGTTCTTC. Amino acid sequence: CASGGRQGWNEQFF. Supplemented by reference TRBV7-9 and TRBJ2-1, the full variable domain reads DTGVSQNPRHKITKRGQNVTFRCDPISEHNRLYWYRQTLGQGPEFLTYFQNEAQLEKSRLLSDRFSAERPKGSFSTLEIQRTEQGDSAMYLCASGGRQGWNEQFFGPGTRLTVL.

This sequence joins TRBV5-5 and TRBJ1-2, with a weak D call TRBD1 (6 bases). Deletions cut 9 bases from V and 2 bases from J, with 8 bases between. CDR3 length: 11 residues. Per the germline V gene, CDR1 is SGHKS and CDR2 is YYEKEE (reference sequence). As DNA, the CDR3 is TGTGCCACCGGACAGAACTATGGCTACACCTTC. It is translated as CATGQNYGYTF.

This chain connects TRBV5-1 to TRBJ1-3; no definite D call. The CDR3 runs 16 residues. Germline CDR1 reads SGHRS; CDR2 reads YFSETQ. Between the trimmed V and J ends, which lost 0 bases and 1 base, there was a span of 11 bases. Here the CDR3 reads CASSLGAEWSGNTIYF. Here the CDR3 DNA reads TGCGCCAGCAGCTTGGGGGCAGAATGGTCTGGAAACACCATATATTTT.

V is TRBV10-3 and J is TRBJ1-5; no reliable D call. The CDR3 totals 13 residues. The V end lost 4 bases, the J end lost 6 bases, and 10 bases lay between the germline ends. Per germline, CDR1 ENHRY and CDR2 SYGVKD. The CDR3 here is CAISGDSTQPQHF. CDR3 nucleotide sequence: TGTGCCATCAGTGGAGATTCCACTCAGCCCCAGCATTTT.

This clone is a singleton in its sample. The rearrangement joins TRBV12-3 or TRBV12-4 to TRBJ1-4; no reliable D call. The CDR3 sequence is 11 residues long. V shed 8 bases and J shed 5 bases, with 6 bases lying between them. The CDR3 loop is CASWANEKLFF. For the CDR3, the DNA is TGTGCCAGCTGGGCCAATGAAAAACTGTTTTTT.

V usage is TRBV5-8 and J usage is TRBJ2-7, with TRBD2 matching 8 bases. Unmatched junction bases numbered 21, after V lost 3 bases and J lost 4 bases. The germline CDR1 and CDR2 sequences are SGHTS and YDEGEE. The CDR3 length is 19 residues. CDR3 DNA: TGTGCCAGCAGCTCACGCCGGGGGGCGGGAGGACTACATTCTTACGAGCAGTACTTC. Protein sequence: CASSSRRGAGGLHSYEQYF. Together with reference TRBV5-8 and TRBJ2-7, the CDR3 gives the full variable domain: EAGVTQSPTHLIKTRGQQATLRCSPISGHTSVYWYQQALGLGLQFLLWYDEGEERNRGNFPPRFSGRQFPNYSSELNVNALELEDSALYLCASSSRRGAGGLHSYEQYFGPGTRLTVT.

V gene TRBV28 combines with J gene TRBJ2-3; tentatively, D is TRBD2 (6 bases). The CDR3 has 14 residues. CDR1 MDHEN and CDR2 SYDVKM come from the germline V gene. V dropped 7 bases and J dropped 3 bases, with 14 bases sitting between them. This chain's CDR3 is CASTTTSSTDTQYF. As DNA, the CDR3 is TGTGCCAGCACCACTACTAGCAGTACAGATACGCAGTATTTT.

The chain is built from TRBV5-1 and TRBJ2-7; 8 bases are a match to TRBD2. V was clipped by 4 bases and J by 1 base; unmatched bases: 7. Per germline, CDR1 SGHRS and CDR2 YFSETQ. This CDR3 has 15 residues. In nucleotides, the CDR3 is TGCGCCAGCAGCCCTTTAGCGGGAAAATCCTACGAGCAGTACTTC. Translated: CASSPLAGKSYEQYF.